This TCR beta chain was captured in a study of cytomegalovirus exposure and HLA in healthy donors. At the level of the study: Sequencing of about 200 million T cells in an earlier analysis found 100 million to 140 million unique TCR beta sequences. Whole-study results and caveats: Rare sequences made up most TCRs, while some public TCRs were found in many donors. In presence/absence analyses, roughly uniform sequencing depth across donors was assumed. An analysis was carried out at a later point. It showed that HLA-associated TCR beta chains were more clonally expanded than equally common non-associated chains.

The primer mix had 60 Vbeta and 13 Jbeta primers. Measured with immunoSEQ multiplex PCR; TCRdb has only the in-frame clones, and not every one. Found here are approximately 88,000 clones, 70% to 80% of them singletons; the top ten hold 3.7%. The trim removed 5 bases at V and 9 bases at J, leaving 5 bases unmatched. CDR1 and CDR2 from the germline V gene are LNHDA and SQIVND (reference sequence). The CDR3 is 15 residues long. In the case of this clone: Its antigen is not known.

Sequenced sample: PBMCs. The rearrangement uses TRBV19 and TRBJ2-1, with TRBD2 identical over 15 bases. This sequence originates from a man between 25 and 39 years old in good health and CMV-seronegative. CDR3 protein: CASSAGTSGGSEQFF. DNA of the CDR3: TGTGCCAGTAGTGCGGGGACTAGCGGGGGGAGTGAGCAGTTCTTC.